These T cell receptor beta chains were read from a single sample in a study of Ad26.COV2.S vaccination and SARS-CoV-2 variants. The repertoire was sequenced with immunoSEQ multiplex PCR; TCRdb's copy has only in-frame clones and lacks some. The sample yields fewer than 900,000 clones, more than 70% seen once. The sample was peripheral blood, taken in a trial of Ad26.COV2.S vaccine versus placebo. Receptors originate from a person aged 18 to 65 who received the Ad26.COV2.S COVID-19 vaccine or a placebo. Each CDR3 is given with its conserved first and last residue.

cdr3_aa: CAWSEGLAGRNEQFF
j_call: TRBJ2-1
v_call: TRBV30

cdr3_aa: CASSFSGTANSEAFF
j_call: TRBJ1-1
v_call: TRBV7-8

cdr3_aa: CASSYPLVQAGEETQYF
j_call: TRBJ2-5
v_call: TRBV6-2/TRBV6-3

cdr3_aa: CSASWPAGDYEQYF
j_call: TRBJ2-7
v_call: TRBV20-1

cdr3_aa: CASSYSPAGGRLYNEQFF
j_call: TRBJ2-1
v_call: TRBV6-2/TRBV6-3

cdr3_aa: CASSLLGGHEQFF
j_call: TRBJ2-1
v_call: TRBV7-2

cdr3_aa: CASSQARGYNTGELFF
j_call: TRBJ2-2
v_call: TRBV4-2

cdr3_aa: CASRLDSGSEKLFF
j_call: TRBJ1-4
v_call: TRBV6-4

cdr3_aa: CASSPAGQRTDTQYF
j_call: TRBJ2-3
v_call: TRBV6-2/TRBV6-3

cdr3_aa: CASSLGTPTNTGELFF
j_call: TRBJ2-2
v_call: TRBV5-4

cdr3_aa: CASSMSGASPIYGYTF
j_call: TRBJ1-2
v_call: TRBV19

cdr3_aa: CASSPPWGETQYF
j_call: TRBJ2-5
v_call: TRBV18

cdr3_aa: CSVTGRVQETQYF
j_call: TRBJ2-5
v_call: TRBV29-1

cdr3_aa: CASSSPSYIGDTIYF
j_call: TRBJ1-3
v_call: TRBV11-2

cdr3_aa: CASSEYSMNTEAFF
j_call: TRBJ1-1
v_call: TRBV25-1

cdr3_aa: CASRGTLNTGELFF
j_call: TRBJ2-2
v_call: TRBV6-5

cdr3_aa: CASSLGAGELFF
j_call: TRBJ2-2
v_call: TRBV7-9

cdr3_aa: CASSLSSNQPQHF
j_call: TRBJ1-5
v_call: TRBV7-3

cdr3_aa: CASSMGQSNQPQHF
j_call: TRBJ1-5
v_call: TRBV19

cdr3_aa: CASSLALRAETQYF
j_call: TRBJ2-5
v_call: TRBV6-5

cdr3_aa: CASSYRDTNEQYF
j_call: TRBJ2-7
v_call: TRBV6-2/TRBV6-3

cdr3_aa: CASSPRGGPDTQYF
j_call: TRBJ2-3
v_call: TRBV18

cdr3_aa: CASSSERGGTDNEQFF
j_call: TRBJ2-1
v_call: TRBV9

cdr3_aa: CASSLRGNTEAFF
j_call: TRBJ1-1
v_call: TRBV13

cdr3_aa: CASSATGPNTEAFF
j_call: TRBJ1-1
v_call: TRBV10-2

cdr3_aa: CASSTDREGGYTF
j_call: TRBJ1-2
v_call: TRBV5-1

cdr3_aa: CASSPIPGTGATQPQHF
j_call: TRBJ1-5
v_call: TRBV19

cdr3_aa: CATSRVVSGRNEQFF
j_call: TRBJ2-1
v_call: TRBV15

cdr3_aa: CASRGTDLETQYF
j_call: TRBJ2-5
v_call: TRBV5-1

cdr3_aa: CASSEAFGRIRVWQPQHF
j_call: TRBJ1-5
v_call: TRBV6-1

cdr3_aa: CASSSQGIVYEQYF
j_call: TRBJ2-7
v_call: TRBV11-2